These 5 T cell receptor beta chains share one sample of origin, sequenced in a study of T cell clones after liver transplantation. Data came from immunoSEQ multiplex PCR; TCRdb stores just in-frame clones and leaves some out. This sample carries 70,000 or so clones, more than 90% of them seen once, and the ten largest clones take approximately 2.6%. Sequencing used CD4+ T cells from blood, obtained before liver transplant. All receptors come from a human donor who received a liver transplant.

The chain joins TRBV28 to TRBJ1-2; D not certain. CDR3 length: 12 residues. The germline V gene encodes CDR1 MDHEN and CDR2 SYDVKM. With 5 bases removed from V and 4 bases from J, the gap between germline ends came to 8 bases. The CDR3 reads CASSPQFYGYTF. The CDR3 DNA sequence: TGTGCCAGCAGTCCCCAGTTCTATGGCTACACCTTC.

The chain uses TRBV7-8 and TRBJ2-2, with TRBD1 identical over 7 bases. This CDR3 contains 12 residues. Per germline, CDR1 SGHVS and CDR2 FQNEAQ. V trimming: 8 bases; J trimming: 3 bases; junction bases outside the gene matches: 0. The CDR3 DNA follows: TGTGCCAGCGGACAGGACACCGGGGAGCTGTTTTTT. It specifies CASGQDTGELFF.

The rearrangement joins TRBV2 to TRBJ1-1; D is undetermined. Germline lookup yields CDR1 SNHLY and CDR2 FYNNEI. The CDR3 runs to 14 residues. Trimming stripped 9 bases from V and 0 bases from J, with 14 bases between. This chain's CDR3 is CARPDTAMNTEAFF. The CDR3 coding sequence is TGTGCCAGACCCGACACAGCAATGAACACTGAAGCTTTCTTT. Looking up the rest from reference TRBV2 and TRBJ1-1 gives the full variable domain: EPEVTQTPSHQVTQMGQEVILRCVPISNHLYFYWYRQILGQKVEFLVSFYNNEISEKSEIFDDQFSVERPDGSNFTLKIRSTKLEDSAMYFCARPDTAMNTEAFFGQGTRLTVV.

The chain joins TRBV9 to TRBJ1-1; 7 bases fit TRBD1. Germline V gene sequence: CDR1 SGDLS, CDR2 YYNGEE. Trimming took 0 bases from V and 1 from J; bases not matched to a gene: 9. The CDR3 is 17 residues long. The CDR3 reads CASSVEEGRGRNTEAFF. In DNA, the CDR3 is TGTGCCAGCAGCGTAGAGGAAGGAAGGGGGCGGAACACTGAAGCTTTCTTT.

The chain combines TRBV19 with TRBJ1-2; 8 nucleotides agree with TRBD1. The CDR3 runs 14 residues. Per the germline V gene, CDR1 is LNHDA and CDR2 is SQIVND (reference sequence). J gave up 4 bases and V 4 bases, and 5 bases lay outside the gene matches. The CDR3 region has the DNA TGTGCCAGTAGTACCCGACAGGGGCCCTATGGCTACACCTTC. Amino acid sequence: CASSTRQGPYGYTF.